Listed below are T cell receptor beta chains from one sample, sequenced in a study of blood T cell repertoires in COVID-19. TCRdb's copy holds only in-frame clones and misses some; the assay was immunoSEQ multiplex PCR. Among tens of thousands of clones listed, about 86% were seen once. Sequenced: peripheral blood. These receptors were obtained from a human donor in a cohort sampled during active COVID-19. Both conserved end residues are part of each CDR3. D genes are given only for firm matches. Rows may omit the clone size; those that give it use once, few, many or a size class.

d_call j_call v_call clone_size cdr3_nt cdr3_aa
TRBD2 TRBJ2-7 TRBV4-2 NA TGTGCCAGCAAGGGAGCGGGGGATCAACAATGGTACGAGCAGTACTTC CASKGAGDQQWYEQYF
NA TRBJ1-3 TRBV6-2/TRBV6-3 NA TGTGCCAGCAGTCAACCTTTCCGAGACATCCGAAACACCATATATTTT CASSQPFRDIRNTIYF
TRBD2 TRBJ2-7 TRBV6-5 NA TGTGCCAGCAGTCCCATAGCGGGAACCTCCTACGAGCAGTACTTC CASSPIAGTSYEQYF
NA TRBJ2-3 TRBV3-1/TRBV3-2 once TGTGCCAGCAGCCAAGAAGGAGGGTCAGATACGCAGTATTTT CASSQEGGSDTQYF
NA TRBJ2-1 TRBV5-1 NA TGCGCCAGCCAGAAGGTTTGGGGAGACACCTACAATGAGCAGTTCTTC CASQKVWGDTYNEQFF
TRBD2 TRBJ2-7 TRBV10-1 NA TGCGCCAGCAGTTCGGGACTAGCGGGGTTCGAGCAGTACTTC CASSSGLAGFEQYF
TRBD1 TRBJ1-1 TRBV13 NA TGTGCCAGCAGCCCCGGACAGGGAGGCACCTTCACTGAAGCTTTCTTT CASSPGQGGTFTEAFF
NA TRBJ2-1 TRBV5-6 NA TGTGCCAGCAGCTTGATAAGCCAACCTAGTGAGCAGTTCTTC CASSLISQPSEQFF
NA TRBJ2-1 TRBV2 NA TGTGCCAGCAGGGCTACAAACTACCCTCTACCCAATGAGCAGTTCTTC CASRATNYPLPNEQFF
NA TRBJ2-7 TRBV18 NA TGTGCCAGCTCACCCCTTCGTAGCTACGAGCAGTACTTC CASSPLRSYEQYF
TRBD1 TRBJ1-3 TRBV18 NA TGTGCCAGCTCAGCGACAGGGGGCTGGTCTGGAAACACCATATATTTT CASSATGGWSGNTIYF
TRBD1 TRBJ2-7 TRBV5-1 NA TGCGCCAGCAGCTTGGTGGGGACAGGACCGGACGAGCAGTACTTC CASSLVGTGPDEQYF
NA TRBJ1-4 TRBV6-4 NA TGTGCCAGCAGTGATACATCCCTTAATGAAAAACTGTTTTTT CASSDTSLNEKLFF
NA TRBJ1-2 TRBV24-1 NA TGTGCCACCAGCGATGGTGAGATCGGACAGCCCTATGGCTACACCTTC CATSDGEIGQPYGYTF
TRBD2 TRBJ2-5 TRBV27 NA TGTGCCAGCAGTCCTCTAGCGGGACTCCAAGAGACCCAGTACTTC CASSPLAGLQETQYF
TRBD1 TRBJ2-7 TRBV28 NA TGTGCCAGCAGTTTGATGGGACAGGGGATCAACGAGCAGTACTTC CASSLMGQGINEQYF
NA TRBJ2-7 TRBV7-3 NA TGTGCCAGCAGACCCTCAAGTGGGAGGGCAGGGGGCTTAAGGCCATACCGGAACGAGCAGTACTTC CASRPSSGRAGGLRPYRNEQYF
TRBD1 TRBJ1-4 TRBV7-9 NA TGTGCCAGCAGCACCAGGGGGCGAGGTAATGAAAAACTGTTTTTT CASSTRGRGNEKLFF
TRBD1 TRBJ1-1 TRBV19 few TGTGCCGTCCGGACAGGGGCGTACACTGAAGCTTTCTTT CAVRTGAYTEAFF
TRBD2 TRBJ2-3 TRBV30 NA TGTGCCTGGGAGTTAGCGGGAGACAGGACAGATACGCAGTATTTT CAWELAGDRTDTQYF